The 27 T cell receptor beta chains reported below all come from one sample, sequenced in a study of siplizumab effects on memory and regulatory T cells. This table comes from immunoSEQ multiplex PCR, and its TCRdb copy is limited to in-frame clones, with some not included. The data contain fewer than 120,000 clones, 80% to 95% of them singletons. The sample consisted of CD4+ T cells sorted from blood. The receptors were gathered from a human donor in good health.

V and J are TRBV7-3 and TRBJ2-3; 8 bases align to TRBD1. CDR3 length: 16 residues. Germline V lookup: CDR1 SGHTA, CDR2 FQGTGA. Trimming took 5 bases from V and 0 from J; bases not matched to a gene: 7. CDR3 residues: CASSTTGASSTDTQYF. Here the CDR3 DNA reads TGTGCCAGCAGCACGACAGGGGCAAGTAGCACAGATACGCAGTATTTT.

The V and J genes are TRBV5-1 and TRBJ2-3; D unresolved. Trimming shortened V by 3 bases and J by 2 bases, and 7 bases separated the two germline ends. The germline gives CDR1 SGHRS, CDR2 YFSETQ. The CDR3 is 13 residues long. The CDR3 DNA is TGCGCCAGCAGCTACGACGACACAGATACGCAGTATTTT. Translating it yields CASSYDDTDTQYF. Full variable domain (rest looked up from reference TRBV5-1 and TRBJ2-3): KAGVTQTPRYLIKTRGQQVTLSCSPISGHRSVSWYQQTPGQGLQFLFEYFSETQRNKGNFPGRFSGRQFSNSRSEMNVSTLELGDSALYLCASSYDDTDTQYFGPGTRLTVL.

This clone was recorded only once. The J gene is TRBJ2-3, the V gene TRBV10-3; D is possibly TRBD1 (5 bases). The CDR3 loop spans 13 amino acids. CDR1 and CDR2 from the germline V gene are ENHRY and SYGVKD. The ends were cut back, 10 bases at V and 4 bases at J, with 15 bases in the middle. The CDR3 sequence: CANRPQGSDTQYF. The CDR3 bases are TGTGCCAACCGTCCCCAGGGCTCAGATACGCAGTATTTT.

This clone was seen only a few times. The rearrangement links TRBV6-6 to TRBJ2-1; the D call may be TRBD1 or TRBD2 (5 bases each). This CDR3 contains 14 residues. Germline V CDR1 and CDR2: MNHNY, SVGAGI (reference sequence). V was pared by 7 bases and J by 7 bases, with 17 bases between. DNA for the CDR3: TGTGCCAGCACCTCCAGGGACCGTAATAATGAGCAGTTCTTC. Translated: CASTSRDRNNEQFF.

This chain connects TRBV4-1 to TRBJ1-5, with D perhaps matching TRBD1 (5 bases). CDR1 is MGHRA and CDR2 is YSYEKL in the germline V gene. CDR3 length: 16 amino acids. The V end was cut by 4 bases, the J end by 0 bases, with 13 bases between. The CDR3 sequence is CASSRVSGDSNQPQHF. In DNA form, the CDR3 reads TGCGCCAGCAGCCGAGTTTCGGGGGATAGCAATCAGCCCCAGCATTTT.

This clone was detected only once. V gene TRBV7-2 combines with J gene TRBJ2-4; the D is unclear. Germline assignment: CDR1 SGHTA and CDR2 FQGNSA. This CDR3 spans 11 amino acids. Trimming left V 5 bases short and J 13 bases short, with 12 bases between. The CDR3 sequence is CASSSRATQYF. CDR3 bases: TGTGCCAGCAGCAGCCGGGCTACACAGTACTTC.

As regards this clone: The junction differs from germline at one of its ends, possibly a read error. Other DNA sequences of this sample code for an identical CDR3. Here the CDR3 DNA reads TGCGCCAGCAGCTTCTCTGCAACTAATGAAAAACTGTTTTTT. It codes for CASSFSATNEKLFF. The chain uses TRBV7-6 and TRBJ1-4; D unresolved. Germline CDR1 is SGHVS and CDR2 is FNYEAQ. This CDR3 contains 14 residues.

This sequence joins TRBV4-1 and TRBJ2-6, with D possibly TRBD2 on 6 matching bases. CDR1 is MGHRA, CDR2 YSYEKL, per germline. The CDR3 has 13 amino acids. V lost 10 bases, J lost 1 base, and 8 bases lay in between. CDR3: CATRESGANVLTF. For the CDR3, the DNA is TGCGCCACTCGGGAGTCTGGGGCCAACGTCCTGACTTTC.

This clone was observed once. The V and J genes are TRBV27 and TRBJ2-6; D is possibly TRBD1 (5 bases). Trimming took off 5 bases at V and 0 bases at J, with 11 bases between the two ends. The CDR3 sequence is 16 residues long. Germline lookup yields CDR1 MNHEY and CDR2 SMNVEV (reference sequence). The CDR3 reads CASSLGQNSGANVLTF. In DNA form, the CDR3 reads TGTGCCAGCAGTCTGGGGCAGAACTCTGGGGCCAACGTCCTGACTTTC.

The chain recombines TRBV7-9 with TRBJ1-1; maybe TRBD1 (5 bases). V was clipped by 2 bases and J by 6 bases, with 16 bases between them. This CDR3 has 15 amino acids. Germline loops: CDR1 SEHNR, CDR2 FQNEAQ (reference sequence). The CDR3 DNA reads as TGTGCCAGCAGCTTATACGGGGGTCGTGTCCCTGAAGCTTTCTTT. Translated, it gives CASSLYGGRVPEAFF.

This sequence joins TRBV5-1 and TRBJ2-3; weak D call: TRBD2 (5 bases). The germline V gene has CDR1 SGHRS and CDR2 YFSETQ. The CDR3 runs to 14 residues. V was trimmed by 5 bases and J by 4 bases, leaving 14 bases between them. The CDR3 DNA follows: TGCGCCAGCAGGGACTTAAAGGGTTCAGATACGCAGTATTTT. This encodes CASRDLKGSDTQYF.

Regarding this clone: The junction departs from germline at one end; a sequencing error may be responsible. V usage is TRBV30 and J usage is TRBJ2-6, with D possibly TRBD1 on 5 matching bases. This CDR3 region has 18 residues. CDR1 and CDR2 (germline): GTSNPN, SVGIG (reference sequence). The CDR3 reads CAWGVIRTMSSGANVLTF. The CDR3 bases are TGTGCCTGGGGTGTTATACGGACAATGAGCTCTGGGGCCAACGTCCTGACTTTC.

The CDR3: CASSREGWGSRWTEAFF. The CDR3 DNA is TGTGCCAGCAGCCGTGAGGGGTGGGGTTCAAGATGGACTGAAGCTTTCTTT. This chain uses TRBV5-6 with TRBJ1-1, with D possibly matching TRBD1 (5 bases). CDR1 and CDR2 (germline): SGHDT, YYEEEE. The CDR3 is 17 residues long. Trimming took 4 bases from V and 5 from J, leaving 24 bases between them.

This chain links TRBV7-9 with TRBJ1-5; D is unresolved. Trimming left V 0 bases short and J 2 bases short, with 14 bases between. The CDR3 contains 17 residues. Per germline, CDR1 SEHNR and CDR2 FQNEAQ (reference sequence). This CDR3 is CASSLAQGGSGNQPQHF. In DNA form, the CDR3 reads TGTGCCAGCAGCTTAGCGCAAGGAGGGAGTGGCAATCAGCCCCAGCATTTT.

The chain uses TRBV12-5 and TRBJ1-1; 8 bases line up with TRBD1. The J segment lost 5 bases and the V segment lost 6 bases, leaving 11 bases of the junction unmatched. CDR1 is LGHNT and CDR2 is FRNRAP in the germline V gene. The CDR3 length is 15 residues. This CDR3 is CASGPNRDRMTEAFF. Written as DNA, the CDR3 is TGTGCTAGTGGCCCGAACCGGGACAGGATGACTGAAGCTTTCTTT.

The V and J genes are TRBV7-3 and TRBJ2-5; D not certain. The CDR3 runs 14 residues. The V end lost 5 bases, the J end lost 1 base, and 11 bases lay between the germline ends. CDR1 is SGHTA and CDR2 is FQGTGA in the germline V gene. As DNA, the CDR3 is TGTGCCAGCAGCCCCGGGCCTGTCCAAGAGACCCAGTACTTC. It is translated as CASSPGPVQETQYF.

The chain couples TRBV6-1 to TRBJ2-5; TRBD2 matches 8 bases. J gave up 5 bases and V 9 bases, and 8 bases lay outside the gene matches. Germline V lookup: CDR1 MNHNS, CDR2 SASEGT. The CDR3 covers 13 residues. CDR3 sequence (DNA): TGTGCCAGTATGAGCGGGGGTCGGGAGACCCAGTACTTC. The encoded protein is CASMSGGRETQYF.

In nucleotides, the CDR3 is TGTGCCAGCAGTTTAGGGGGAGACCCCAAAGAGACCCAGTACTTC. It is translated as CASSLGGDPKETQYF. This chain connects TRBV28 to TRBJ2-5, with D perhaps TRBD1 or TRBD2 (5 bases each). The germline gives CDR1 MDHEN, CDR2 SYDVKM. The CDR3 covers 15 residues. Trimming took 2 bases from V and 3 from J, leaving 13 bases between them.

This chain uses TRBV15 with TRBJ1-2, with D unclear. There are 13 residues in the CDR3. The V and J ends lost 1 base and 8 bases respectively, with 11 bases between them. Germline loops: CDR1 LNHNV, CDR2 YYDKDF (reference sequence). CDR3 loop: CATSRGEMLGYTF. The CDR3 bases are TGTGCCACCAGCAGAGGAGAAATGTTAGGCTACACCTTC.

The chain recombines TRBV5-8 with TRBJ2-3; D gene ambiguous. Germline CDR1 is SGHTS and CDR2 is YDEGEE. V was shortened by 4 bases and J by 3 bases, with 6 bases between the two germline ends. This CDR3 region has 12 residues. CDR3 region: CASSTSTDTQYF. CDR3 DNA: TGTGCCAGCAGCACCAGTACAGATACGCAGTATTTT. Looking up the rest from reference TRBV5-8 and TRBJ2-3 gives the full variable domain: EAGVTQSPTHLIKTRGQQATLRCSPISGHTSVYWYQQALGLGLQFLLWYDEGEERNRGNFPPRFSGRQFPNYSSELNVNALELEDSALYLCASSTSTDTQYFGPGTRLTVL.

This clone was observed once. The genes are TRBV19 and TRBJ2-5, with D possibly matching TRBD1 (6 bases). Trimming took off 5 bases at V and 4 bases at J, with 14 bases between the two ends. Germline lookup yields CDR1 LNHDA and CDR2 SQIVND (reference sequence). The length of the CDR3 is 14 residues. The CDR3 here is CASSDFRGTETQYF. The CDR3 region has the DNA TGTGCCAGTAGTGATTTCAGGGGCACAGAGACCCAGTACTTC.

The genes are TRBV19 and TRBJ1-5; the D is unclear. Per germline, CDR1 LNHDA and CDR2 SQIVND (reference sequence). The V end lost 1 base, the J end lost 2 bases, and 3 bases lay between the germline ends. This CDR3 spans 13 amino acids. DNA for the CDR3: TGTGCCAGTAGTATAGGGGGCAATCAGCCCCAGCATTTT. Translation: CASSIGGNQPQHF.

This clone was recorded once. This chain joins TRBV11-2 and TRBJ2-4; TRBD2 is a possible D gene (7 bases). V was shortened by 1 base and J by 1 base, with 17 bases between the two germline ends. The CDR3 runs 18 residues. The germline V gene has CDR1 SGHAT and CDR2 FQNNGV. CDR3 nucleotide sequence: TGTGCCAGCAGCTTAGGAAGGGGGGGGCCCCCTGCCAAAAACATTCAGTACTTC. It yields the protein CASSLGRGGPPAKNIQYF.

The rearrangement links TRBV19 to TRBJ1-5; 7 bases align to TRBD1. The length of the CDR3 is 15 residues. In germline, CDR1 is LNHDA, CDR2 SQIVND (reference sequence). After removal of 6 bases from V and 3 bases from J, the junction contained 8 bases not matched to a gene. In nucleotides, the CDR3 is TGTGCCAGTAGCCGACCGGGACAGACCAATCAGCCCCAGCATTTT. As protein: CASSRPGQTNQPQHF.

The chain couples TRBV7-2 to TRBJ1-5; no firm D call. Trimming removed 5 bases at V and 4 bases at J, with 15 bases between. The V gene's germline CDR1 is SGHTA and CDR2 FQGNSA. The CDR3 contains 15 residues. The CDR3 loop is CASSGDGRFNQPQHF. The CDR3 bases are TGTGCCAGCAGCGGCGACGGACGGTTTAATCAGCCCCAGCATTTT.

CDR3 DNA sequence: TGTGCCAGCAGTTTTGACGGGACACACCACGAGCAGTACTTC. It encodes CASSFDGTHHEQYF. This chain connects TRBV6-5 to TRBJ2-7; TRBD1 is a possible D gene (6 bases). The germline gives CDR1 MNHEY, CDR2 SVGAGI. Trimming removed 4 bases at V and 5 bases at J, with 15 bases between. The CDR3 length is 14 residues.

This clone was recorded a few times. The V call is TRBV6-1, the J call TRBJ1-2; no firm D call. Germline V gene sequence: CDR1 MNHNS, CDR2 SASEGT. This CDR3 region has 13 residues. Trimming took off 7 bases at V and 4 bases at J, with 13 bases between the two ends. CDR3 residues: CASTPSAGYGYTF. The CDR3 DNA is TGTGCCAGCACCCCCTCGGCGGGCTATGGCTACACCTTC.